Presented here are 12 T cell receptor beta chains from one specimen sequenced in a study of graft-versus-host responses after intestinal transplantation. These receptors lack a known antigen. Data came from immunoSEQ multiplex PCR; TCRdb stores just in-frame clones and leaves some out. The table records about 41,000 clones, approximately 95% of them present only once. Sequencing was performed on unstimulated CD8+ T cells sorted from spleen or lymph node cells, taken before transplant. The source of these receptors is a human donor who was the organ donor for an intestinal transplant.

This chain links TRBV4-1 with TRBJ2-5; D is undetermined. V shed 3 bases and J shed 5 bases, with 7 bases lying between them. The germline V gene encodes CDR1 MGHRA and CDR2 YSYEKL. CDR3 length equals 12 residues. CDR3 in DNA: TGCGCCAGCAGCCACGGAACCGAGACCCAGTACTTC. Translated: CASSHGTETQYF.

The V call is TRBV18, the J call TRBJ1-1, with D uncertain. V was trimmed by 3 bases and J by 5 bases, leaving 10 bases between them. From germline, CDR1 is KGHSH and CDR2 LQKENI. The length of the CDR3 is 13 residues. The CDR3 coding sequence is TGTGCCAGCTCACCCCACCCGGGGACTGAAGCTTTCTTT. Amino acids: CASSPHPGTEAFF.

The chain recombines TRBV4-1 with TRBJ2-7; 10 bases map to TRBD1. Per the germline V gene, CDR1 is MGHRA and CDR2 is YSYEKL. The CDR3 has 18 residues. J gave up 2 bases and V 4 bases, and 14 bases lay outside the gene matches. CDR3 amino acids: CASSLYQLVGQGPYEQYF. CDR3 DNA sequence: TGCGCCAGCAGCCTATATCAGCTGGTGGGACAGGGGCCCTACGAGCAGTACTTC.

This clone has only one observation. The gene calls are TRBV5-5 and TRBJ2-7; 9 nucleotides match TRBD1. The germline gives CDR1 SGHKS, CDR2 YYEKEE (reference sequence). The CDR3 runs 19 residues. Trimming took 5 bases from V and 2 from J; bases not matched to a gene: 20. CDR3 residues: CASSRPPLWDRAITYEQYF. In nucleotides, the CDR3 is TGTGCCAGCAGTCGGCCACCCTTATGGGACAGGGCGATCACCTACGAGCAGTACTTC.

V and J are TRBV7-2 and TRBJ1-1; no reliable D call. Between the trimmed V and J ends, which lost 3 bases and 11 bases, there was a span of 13 bases. Germline-derived CDR1 and CDR2 are SGHTA and FQGNSA. The CDR3 is 12 amino acids. CDR3 sequence (DNA): TGTGCCAGCAGCTTTCCGGGTTGGGAGGCTTTCTTT. Protein sequence: CASSFPGWEAFF.

The rearrangement links TRBV29-1 to TRBJ1-2; the D is unclear. Germline CDR1 is SQVTM and CDR2 is ANQGSEA. CDR3 length: 15 amino acids. Trimming pared 0 bases from V and 1 base from J, leaving 12 bases between. The CDR3 DNA is TGCAGCGTTGAAGAGGTGCCGAGGCTTAACTATGGCTACACCTTC. This translates into CSVEEVPRLNYGYTF.

The chain links TRBV11-2 to TRBJ2-5; 7 nucleotides align to TRBD2. This CDR3 is built from 15 residues. Germline assignment: CDR1 SGHAT and CDR2 FQNNGV. The V and J ends lost 7 bases and 0 bases, in that order; junction bases with no gene match: 8. The CDR3 coding sequence is TGTGCCAGCAACCTGTGGGGGGGGTACCAAGAGACCCAGTACTTC. This codes for CASNLWGGYQETQYF.

V usage is TRBV7-3 and J usage is TRBJ2-1; 11 bases are a match to TRBD2. The J segment lost 8 bases and the V segment lost 5 bases, leaving 11 bases of the junction unmatched. Germline CDR1 is SGHTA and CDR2 is FQGTGA. The CDR3 spans 16 residues. The CDR3 nucleotides read TGTGCCAGCAGCCCAATAGCGGGGGGGCCCCCAGATGAGCAGTTCTTC. This sequence encodes CASSPIAGGPPDEQFF.

The rearrangement links TRBV29-1 to TRBJ2-5; the D gene could be TRBD1 or TRBD2 (5 bases each). The CDR3 is 17 amino acids. The germline V gene encodes CDR1 SQVTM and CDR2 ANQGSEA. The V and J ends lost 3 bases and 5 bases respectively, with 25 bases between them. The CDR3 DNA is TGCAGCGTTGAGGGGAGTGGGCAGGGTAAAGTTTTGGAGACCCAGTACTTC. Translated, it gives CSVEGSGQGKVLETQYF.

The chain joins TRBV10-3 to TRBJ2-1; tentative D call: TRBD1 (6 bases). Germline assignment: CDR1 ENHRY and CDR2 SYGVKD. This CDR3 has 18 residues. V lost 1 base and J lost 1, with 17 bases in between. CDR3 DNA sequence: TGTGCCATCAGTGAGTGGGGCAGGGGCCGACTTTCCTACAATGAGCAGTTCTTC. Its protein product is CAISEWGRGRLSYNEQFF.

This clone was picked up one time. This sequence joins TRBV4-3 and TRBJ2-7, with D unresolved. V was shortened by 0 bases and J by 1 base, with 7 bases between the two germline ends. This CDR3 has 14 amino acids. Germline lookup yields CDR1 LGHNA and CDR2 YSLEER. The CDR3 region is CASSQDMGSYEQYF. The CDR3 nucleotides read TGCGCCAGCAGCCAAGATATGGGGTCCTACGAGCAGTACTTC.

CDR3 loop: CSVGGQLETQYF. DNA of the CDR3: TGCAGCGTGGGGGGACAGCTGGAGACCCAGTACTTC. The chain couples TRBV29-1 to TRBJ2-5; a weak D match, TRBD1 (7 bases). Trimming took off 6 bases at V and 5 bases at J, with 13 bases between the two ends. The CDR3 has 12 residues. The germline CDR1 and CDR2 sequences are SQVTM and ANQGSEA.